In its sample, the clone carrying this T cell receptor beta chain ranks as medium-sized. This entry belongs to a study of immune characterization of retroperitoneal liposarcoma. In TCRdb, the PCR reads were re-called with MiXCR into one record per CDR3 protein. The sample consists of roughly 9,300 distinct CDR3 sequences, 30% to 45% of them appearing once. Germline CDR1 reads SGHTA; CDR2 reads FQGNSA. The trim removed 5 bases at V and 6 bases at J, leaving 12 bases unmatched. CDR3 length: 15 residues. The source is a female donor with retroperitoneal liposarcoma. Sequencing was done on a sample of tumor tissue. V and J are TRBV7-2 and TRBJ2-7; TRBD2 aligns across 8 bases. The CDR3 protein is CASSPWPRGGLEQYF. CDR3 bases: TGTGCCAGCAGCCCTTGGCCTCGGGGGGGGCTCGAGCAGTACTTC. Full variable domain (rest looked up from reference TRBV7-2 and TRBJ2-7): GAGVSQSPSNKVTEKGKDVELRCDPISGHTALYWYRQSLGQGLEFLIYFQGNSAPDKSGLPSDRFSAERTGGSVSTLTIQRTQQEDSAVYLCASSPWPRGGLEQYFGPGTRLTVT.